The present T cell receptor (beta chain) was sequenced within a study of T cells expressing NK-cell markers. Germline CDR1 SGHTA, CDR2 FQGNSA. This CDR3 spans 14 amino acids. The authors generated TCR beta cDNA through 5'RACE template switching with UMIs. With the 5' RACE reads reprocessed, TCRdb shows one record per CDR3 protein and no DNA. Its listing shows 500,000 or so distinct CDR3 sequences. The genes are TRBV7-2 and TRBJ2-1; TCRdb designates TRBD2, a call that cannot be tested without DNA. Sequencing used blood T cells: a sorted CD56 or NKG2C T cell subset, CD4+ or CD8+ T cells, or bulk PBMC T cells (not recorded which). The sequence derives from a man aged 18 to 30 in good health. CDR3 loop: CASSSRLSINEQFF.